A single sample is the source of the 17 T cell receptor beta chains below, sequenced in a study of shared clonotypes between healthy human individuals. The method was immunoSEQ multiplex PCR; TCRdb's version includes in-frame clones alone and lacks a portion of them. The data show 2.5 million or so clones, just over 90% seen once. Sample: naive CD4+ T cells sorted from blood. As to subset: CD45RA+ positively selected. Receptors originate from a man between 18 and 29 years old in good health.

Notes on this clone: Additional DNA sequences in this sample encode the identical CDR3. V and J are TRBV9 and TRBJ1-2, with a tentative D call TRBD1 (5 bases). V was cut by 0 bases and J by 2 bases, with 11 bases left in between. The CDR3 has 15 amino acids. CDR1 and CDR2 (germline): SGDLS, YYNGEE. This CDR3 reads CASSVAQGANYGYTF. In DNA, the CDR3 is TGTGCCAGCAGCGTAGCGCAAGGGGCCAACTATGGCTACACCTTC.

To note about this clone: The same CDR3 arises from other DNA sequences in this sample as well. The chain recombines TRBV10-3 with TRBJ1-3, with 9 bases lining up with TRBD1. V trimming: 4 bases; J trimming: 1 base; junction bases outside the gene matches: 2. This CDR3 is 15 amino acids long. Germline V CDR1 and CDR2: ENHRY, SYGVKD. The CDR3 protein is CAISAGQGSGNTIYF. CDR3 coding DNA: TGTGCCATCAGTGCCGGACAGGGGTCTGGAAACACCATATATTTT.

This rearrangement joins TRBV11-3 to TRBJ2-1, with D uncertain. The V gene lost 2 bases and the J gene lost 0 bases, with 5 bases spanning the gap. Germline loops: CDR1 SGHNT, CDR2 YENEEA. The CDR3 runs 14 residues. The CDR3 is CASSLSNSYNEQFF. DNA for the CDR3: TGTGCCAGCAGCTTATCCAACTCCTACAATGAGCAGTTCTTC.

Written as DNA, the CDR3 is TGCGCCAGCAGTCCCGGGACAGGGGGCCCCGGGGAGCTGTTTTTT. Its protein product is CASSPGTGGPGELFF. This chain joins TRBV10-1 and TRBJ2-2; 12 positions agree with TRBD1. J lost 6 bases, V lost 5 bases, and 4 bases had no gene match. CDR3 length equals 15 residues. Per the germline V gene, CDR1 is WNHNN and CDR2 is SYGVQD (reference sequence).

This clone turned up a few times. This chain joins TRBV10-3 and TRBJ1-1, with D perhaps TRBD1 (6 bases). CDR3 length: 11 amino acids. CDR1 ENHRY and CDR2 SYGVKD come from the germline V gene. The V gene lost 3 bases and the J gene lost 11 bases, with 10 bases spanning the gap. For the CDR3, the DNA is TGTGCCATCAGTGACCCCCAGGGGGCTTTCTTT. This translates into CAISDPQGAFF.

The gene calls are TRBV10-3 and TRBJ2-2; D remains unclear. The CDR3 runs 16 residues. Trimming took 6 bases from V and 2 from J, leaving 16 bases between them. Germline-derived CDR1 and CDR2 are ENHRY and SYGVKD. CDR3 bases: TGTGCCATCAGCCCGGGCCCTAGTGGCAACACCGGGGAGCTGTTTTTT. This sequence encodes CAISPGPSGNTGELFF.

The chain combines TRBV29-1 with TRBJ1-2; D unclear. The CDR3 consists of 11 residues. V lost 3 bases, J lost 8 bases, and 10 bases lay in between. Germline V CDR1 and CDR2: SQVTM, ANQGSEA. The CDR3 DNA sequence: TGCAGCGTTGATTGGGTGGGAGGCTACACCTTC. This gives the protein CSVDWVGGYTF.

V gene TRBV29-1 combines with J gene TRBJ2-2; D is undetermined. Germline-derived CDR1 and CDR2 are SQVTM and ANQGSEA. The length of the CDR3 is 12 residues. V gave up 5 bases and J gave up 5 bases, with 9 bases separating them. CDR3 region: CSVLRHTGELFF. For the CDR3, the DNA is TGCAGCGTTTTACGACATACCGGGGAGCTGTTTTTT.

V and J are TRBV11-2 and TRBJ2-7, with 9 bases matching TRBD2. This CDR3 is built from 14 residues. With V trimmed by 5 bases and J by 5 bases, 7 bases remained unmatched. Per germline, CDR1 SGHAT and CDR2 FQNNGV. The CDR3 DNA reads as TGTGCCAGCAGCCCCAAGACTAGCGGTAACGAGCAGTACTTC. It codes for CASSPKTSGNEQYF. The full variable domain, in which reference TRBV11-2 and TRBJ2-7 provide the parts outside the CDR3, is EAGVAQSPRYKIIEKRQSVAFWCNPISGHATLYWYQQILGQGPKLLIQFQNNGVVDDSQLPKDRFSAERLKGVDSTLKIQPAKLEDSAVYLCASSPKTSGNEQYFGPGTRLTVT.

The genes are TRBV4-1 and TRBJ1-6; 9 nucleotides line up with TRBD1. Germline CDR1 reads MGHRA; CDR2 reads YSYEKL. The CDR3 length is 16 residues. V shed 0 bases and J 10 bases; nucleotides not matched to a gene: 7. The CDR3 coding sequence is TGCGCCAGCAGCCAAGACGCGGGACAGGGTTTCTCACCCCTCCACTTT. This sequence encodes CASSQDAGQGFSPLHF.

The chain links TRBV7-8 to TRBJ1-1, with D perhaps matching TRBD1 (5 bases). The CDR3 spans 12 residues. CDR1 and CDR2 from the germline V gene are SGHVS and FQNEAQ. Deletions cut 7 bases from V and 5 bases from J, with 11 bases between. DNA of the CDR3: TGTGCCAGCACCTCGTGGGGGACTGAAGCTTTCTTT. Its protein is CASTSWGTEAFF.

The chain recombines TRBV28 with TRBJ2-7; D unclear. Germline V CDR1 and CDR2: MDHEN, SYDVKM. With 7 bases removed from V and 1 base from J, the gap between germline ends came to 11 bases. The CDR3 runs 13 residues. CDR3 in DNA: TGTGCCAGCAATTCAAGTGGTTCCTACGAGCAGTACTTC. Translation: CASNSSGSYEQYF.

The chain couples TRBV10-1 to TRBJ2-2; D is ambiguous. V lost 4 bases and J 2 bases, leaving 8 bases between the germline ends. Germline loops: CDR1 WNHNN, CDR2 SYGVQD (reference sequence). This CDR3 is built from 14 residues. The CDR3 DNA follows: TGCGCCAGCAGTGCTGGGATTAACACCGGGGAGCTGTTTTTT. It translates to CASSAGINTGELFF.

The rearrangement links TRBV28 to TRBJ1-5; 8 bases agree with TRBD1. With 2 bases clipped from V and 6 bases from J, the junction kept 6 bases outside the gene matches. The CDR3 totals 15 residues. In germline, CDR1 is MDHEN, CDR2 SYDVKM. The CDR3 loop is CASSLGQGTGQPQHF. The CDR3 DNA reads TGTGCCAGCAGTTTAGGACAGGGAACAGGTCAGCCCCAGCATTTT.

V gene TRBV6-6 combines with J gene TRBJ1-1, with a weak D call TRBD1 (5 bases). Deletions cut 6 bases from V and 0 bases from J, with 17 bases between. Per the germline V gene, CDR1 is MNHNY and CDR2 is SVGAGI (reference sequence). The CDR3 totals 16 residues. CDR3 loop: CASRPTGAYLNTEAFF. DNA for the CDR3: TGTGCCAGCAGACCCACCGGGGCCTACTTGAACACTGAAGCTTTCTTT.

The chain links TRBV5-1 to TRBJ2-5; TRBD1 aligns across 7 bases. Unmatched junction bases numbered 6, after V lost 6 bases and J lost 4 bases. The germline V gene encodes CDR1 SGHRS and CDR2 YFSETQ. This CDR3 comprises 13 residues. The CDR3 DNA reads as TGCGCCAGCACGAGGGGGCTCGGAGAGACCCAGTACTTC. Amino acid sequence: CASTRGLGETQYF. The whole variable domain, filled in from reference TRBV5-1 and TRBJ2-5, reads KAGVTQTPRYLIKTRGQQVTLSCSPISGHRSVSWYQQTPGQGLQFLFEYFSETQRNKGNFPGRFSGRQFSNSRSEMNVSTLELGDSALYLCASTRGLGETQYFGPGTRLLVL.

This clone was detected only once. The V call is TRBV13, the J call TRBJ2-3; 7 positions match TRBD1. This CDR3 is 14 amino acids long. Losses at the gene ends were 5 bases for V and 7 bases for J; bases not matched to a gene: 9. Germline V gene lookup returns CDR1 PRHDT and CDR2 FYEKMQ (reference sequence). The CDR3: CASSLRDSANTQYF. CDR3 DNA sequence: TGTGCCAGCAGCCTCCGGGACAGTGCAAATACGCAGTATTTT. Filled out from reference TRBV13 and TRBJ2-3, the complete variable domain reads AAGVIQSPRHLIKEKRETATLKCYPIPRHDTVYWYQQGPGQDPQFLISFYEKMQSDKGSIPDRFSAQQFSDYHSELNMSSLELGDSALYFCASSLRDSANTQYFGPGTRLTVL.